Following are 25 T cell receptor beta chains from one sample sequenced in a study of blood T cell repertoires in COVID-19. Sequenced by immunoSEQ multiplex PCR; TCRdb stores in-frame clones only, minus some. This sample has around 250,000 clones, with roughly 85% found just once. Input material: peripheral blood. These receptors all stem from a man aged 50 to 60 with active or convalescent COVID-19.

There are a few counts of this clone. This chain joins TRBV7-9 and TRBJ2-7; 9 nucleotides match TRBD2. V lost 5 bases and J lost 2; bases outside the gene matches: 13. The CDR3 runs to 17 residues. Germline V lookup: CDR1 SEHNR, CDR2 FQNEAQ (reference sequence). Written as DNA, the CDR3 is TGTGCCAGCAGCCAAGGGTCGACTAGCGGCTTCGCCTACGAGCAGTACTTC. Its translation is CASSQGSTSGFAYEQYF.

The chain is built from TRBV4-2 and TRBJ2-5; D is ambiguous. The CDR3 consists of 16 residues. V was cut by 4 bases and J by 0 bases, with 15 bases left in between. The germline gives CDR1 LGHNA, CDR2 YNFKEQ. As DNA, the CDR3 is TGTGCCAGCAGCCCGACTCCCCATACGTACCAAGAGACCCAGTACTTC. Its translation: CASSPTPHTYQETQYF.

The CDR3: CATRVRLAANEQFF. The CDR3 nucleotides read TGTGCCACTCGGGTTAGACTAGCGGCCAATGAGCAGTTCTTC. V gene TRBV6-5 combines with J gene TRBJ2-1; 9 nucleotides agree with TRBD2. This CDR3 has 14 residues. The germline CDR1 and CDR2 sequences are MNHEY and SVGAGI. J gave up 6 bases and V 10 bases, and 10 bases lay outside the gene matches.

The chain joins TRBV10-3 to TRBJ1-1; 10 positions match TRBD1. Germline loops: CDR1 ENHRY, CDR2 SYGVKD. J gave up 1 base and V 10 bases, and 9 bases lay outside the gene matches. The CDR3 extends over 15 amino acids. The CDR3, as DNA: TGTGCCACCGAACGGGACAGGGGCTCGAACACTGAAGCTTTCTTT. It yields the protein CATERDRGSNTEAFF.

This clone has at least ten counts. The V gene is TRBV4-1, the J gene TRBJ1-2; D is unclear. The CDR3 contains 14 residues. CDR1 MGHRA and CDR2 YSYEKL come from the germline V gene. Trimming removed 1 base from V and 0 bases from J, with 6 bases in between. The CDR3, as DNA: TGCGCCAGCAGCCAAGGCCAGGCTAACTATGGCTACACCTTC. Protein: CASSQGQANYGYTF.

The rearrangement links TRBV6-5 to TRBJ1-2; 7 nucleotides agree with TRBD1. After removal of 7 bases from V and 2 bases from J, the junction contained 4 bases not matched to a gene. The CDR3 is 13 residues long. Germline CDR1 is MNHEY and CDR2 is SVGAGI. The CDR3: CASKPGQNYGYTF. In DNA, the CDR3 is TGTGCCAGCAAGCCGGGACAGAACTATGGCTACACCTTC.

The DNA of the CDR3 is TGTGCCAGCAGCCACGAAACAGTAATGAACACTGAAGCTTTCTTT. As protein: CASSHETVMNTEAFF. V is TRBV16 and J is TRBJ1-1; D is undetermined. The CDR3 runs 15 residues. V gave up 3 bases and J gave up 0 bases, with 11 bases separating them. CDR1 KGHSY and CDR2 FQNENV come from the germline V gene.

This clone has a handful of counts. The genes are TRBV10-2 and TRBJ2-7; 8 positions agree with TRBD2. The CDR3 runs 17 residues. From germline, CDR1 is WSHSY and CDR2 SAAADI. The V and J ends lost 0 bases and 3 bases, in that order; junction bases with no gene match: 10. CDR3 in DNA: TGCGCCAGCAGTGAGTCTTCCCGCGTGGGACTAGGCTACGAGCAGTACTTC. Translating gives CASSESSRVGLGYEQYF.

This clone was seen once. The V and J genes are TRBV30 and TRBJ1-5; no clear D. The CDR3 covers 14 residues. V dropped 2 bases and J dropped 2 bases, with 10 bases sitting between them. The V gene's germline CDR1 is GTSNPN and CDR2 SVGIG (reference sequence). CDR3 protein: CAWSREAGNQPQHF. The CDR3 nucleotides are TGTGCCTGGAGTCGGGAGGCAGGCAATCAGCCCCAGCATTTT.

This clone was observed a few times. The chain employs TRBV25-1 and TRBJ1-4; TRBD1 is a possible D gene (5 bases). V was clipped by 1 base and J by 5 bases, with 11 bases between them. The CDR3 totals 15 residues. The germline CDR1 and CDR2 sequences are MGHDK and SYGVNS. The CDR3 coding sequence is TGTGCCAGCAGTGAATTGTGGGGCCCAAATGAAAAACTGTTTTTT. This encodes CASSELWGPNEKLFF.

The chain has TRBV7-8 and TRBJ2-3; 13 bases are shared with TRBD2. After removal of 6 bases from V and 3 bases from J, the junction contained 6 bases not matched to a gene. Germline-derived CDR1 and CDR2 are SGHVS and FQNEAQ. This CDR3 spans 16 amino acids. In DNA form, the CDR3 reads TGTGCCAGCAGGGCCGGGACTAGCGGGATTACAGATACGCAGTATTTT. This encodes CASRAGTSGITDTQYF. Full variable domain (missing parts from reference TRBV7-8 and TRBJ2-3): GAGVSQSPRYKVAKRGQDVALRCDPISGHVSLFWYQQALGQGPEFLTYFQNEAQLDKSGLPSDRFFAERPEGSVSTLKIQRTQQEDSAVYLCASRAGTSGITDTQYFGPGTRLTVL.

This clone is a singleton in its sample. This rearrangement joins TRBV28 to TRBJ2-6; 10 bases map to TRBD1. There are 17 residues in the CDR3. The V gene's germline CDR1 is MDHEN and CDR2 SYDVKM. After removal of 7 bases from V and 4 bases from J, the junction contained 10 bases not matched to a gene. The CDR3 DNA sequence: TGTGCCAGCAAAGGACAGGGGGTGTCGTCGGGGGCCAACGTCCTGACTTTC. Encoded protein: CASKGQGVSSGANVLTF.

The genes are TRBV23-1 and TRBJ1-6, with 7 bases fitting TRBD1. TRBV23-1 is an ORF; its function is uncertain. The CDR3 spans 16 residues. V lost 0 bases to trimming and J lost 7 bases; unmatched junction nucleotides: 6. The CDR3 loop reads CASSQSCGTENSPLHF. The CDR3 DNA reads TGCGCCAGCAGTCAATCCTGCGGGACAGAAAATTCACCCCTCCACTTT.

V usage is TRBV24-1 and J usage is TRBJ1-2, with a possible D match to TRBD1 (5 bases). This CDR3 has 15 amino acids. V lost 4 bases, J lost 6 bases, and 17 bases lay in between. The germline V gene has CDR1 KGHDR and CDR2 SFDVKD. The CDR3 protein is CATSDRDGGSDGYTF. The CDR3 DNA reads TGTGCCACCAGTGACCGGGACGGAGGGTCCGATGGCTACACCTTC.

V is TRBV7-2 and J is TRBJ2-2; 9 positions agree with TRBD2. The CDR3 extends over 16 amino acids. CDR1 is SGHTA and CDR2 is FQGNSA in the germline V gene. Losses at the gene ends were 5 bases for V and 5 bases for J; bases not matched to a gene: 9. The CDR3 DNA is TGTGCCAGCAGCCGGGTTAGCGGGAGTGGGACCGGGGAGCTGTTTTTT. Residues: CASSRVSGSGTGELFF.

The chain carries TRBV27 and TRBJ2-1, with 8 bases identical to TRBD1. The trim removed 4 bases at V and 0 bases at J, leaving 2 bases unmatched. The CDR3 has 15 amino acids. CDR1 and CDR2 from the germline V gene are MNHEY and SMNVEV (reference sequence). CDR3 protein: CASSWDRSSYNEQFF. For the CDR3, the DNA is TGTGCCAGCAGTTGGGACAGGAGCTCCTACAATGAGCAGTTCTTC.

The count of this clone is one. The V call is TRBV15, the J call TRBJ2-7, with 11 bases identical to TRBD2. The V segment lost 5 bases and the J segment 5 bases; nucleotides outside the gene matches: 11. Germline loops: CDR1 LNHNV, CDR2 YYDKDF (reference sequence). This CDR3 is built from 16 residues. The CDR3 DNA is TGTGCCACCAGCGGTGGGCTACTAGCGGGAGCAGACGAGCAGTACTTC. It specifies CATSGGLLAGADEQYF.

CDR3 DNA: TGTGCCAGTAAACCCTCCGGGAACTATGGCTACACCTTC. This codes for CASKPSGNYGYTF. The rearrangement joins TRBV19 to TRBJ1-2; D unresolved. Trimming took 7 bases from V and 2 from J, leaving 11 bases between them. CDR1 and CDR2 from the germline V gene are LNHDA and SQIVND (reference sequence). This CDR3 has 13 amino acids.

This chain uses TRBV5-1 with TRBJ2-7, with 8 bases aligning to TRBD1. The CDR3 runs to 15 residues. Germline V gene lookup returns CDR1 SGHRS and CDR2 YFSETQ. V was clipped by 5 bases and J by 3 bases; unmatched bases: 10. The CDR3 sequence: CASSFRDTGGYEQYF. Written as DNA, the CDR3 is TGCGCCAGCAGTTTCCGGGACACAGGGGGCTACGAGCAGTACTTC. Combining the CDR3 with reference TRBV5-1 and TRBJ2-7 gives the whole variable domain KAGVTQTPRYLIKTRGQQVTLSCSPISGHRSVSWYQQTPGQGLQFLFEYFSETQRNKGNFPGRFSGRQFSNSRSEMNVSTLELGDSALYLCASSFRDTGGYEQYFGPGTRLTVT.

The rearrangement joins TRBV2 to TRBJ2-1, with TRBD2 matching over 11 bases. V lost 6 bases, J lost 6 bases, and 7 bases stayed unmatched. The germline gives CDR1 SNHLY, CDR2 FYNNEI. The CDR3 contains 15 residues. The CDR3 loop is CASRLLAGVSNEQFF. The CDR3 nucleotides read TGTGCCAGCAGACTACTAGCGGGAGTTAGCAATGAGCAGTTCTTC.

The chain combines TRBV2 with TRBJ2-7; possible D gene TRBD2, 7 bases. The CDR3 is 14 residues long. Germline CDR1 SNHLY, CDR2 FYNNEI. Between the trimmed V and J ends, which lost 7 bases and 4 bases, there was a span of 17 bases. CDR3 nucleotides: TGTGCCAGCACAGAAGAGGGAGGGGGGTACGAGCAGTACTTC. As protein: CASTEEGGGYEQYF.

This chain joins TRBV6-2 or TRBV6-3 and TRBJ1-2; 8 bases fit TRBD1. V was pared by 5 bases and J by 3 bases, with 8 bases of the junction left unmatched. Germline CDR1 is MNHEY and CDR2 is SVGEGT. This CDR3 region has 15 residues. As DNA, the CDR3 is TGTGCCAGCAGTCCCCGGACAGGGAGGGACTATGGCTACACCTTC. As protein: CASSPRTGRDYGYTF.

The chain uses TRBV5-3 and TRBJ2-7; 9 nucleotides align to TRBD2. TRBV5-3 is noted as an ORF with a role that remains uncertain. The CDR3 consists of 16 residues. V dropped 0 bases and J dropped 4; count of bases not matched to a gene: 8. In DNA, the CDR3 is TGTGCCAGAAGCTTGGTCGAGGAGCGGGGGGTTTACGAGCAGTACTTC. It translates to CARSLVEERGVYEQYF.

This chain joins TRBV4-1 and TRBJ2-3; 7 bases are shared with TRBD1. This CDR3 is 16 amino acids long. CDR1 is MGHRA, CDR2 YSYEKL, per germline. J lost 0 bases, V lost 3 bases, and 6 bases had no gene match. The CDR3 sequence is CASSHNTGVSTDTQYF. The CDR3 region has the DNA TGCGCCAGCAGCCACAACACAGGGGTCAGCACAGATACGCAGTATTTT.

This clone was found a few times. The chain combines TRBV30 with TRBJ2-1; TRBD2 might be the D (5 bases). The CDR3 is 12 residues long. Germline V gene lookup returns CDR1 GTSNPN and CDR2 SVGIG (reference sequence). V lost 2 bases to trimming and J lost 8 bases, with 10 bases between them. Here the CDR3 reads CAWSRRRDEQFF. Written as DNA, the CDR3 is TGTGCCTGGAGTCGGCGGCGGGATGAGCAGTTCTTC.